The T cell receptor (beta chain) under discussion was sequenced for a study of T cell responses to AZD1222 COVID-19 vaccine. Study results and caveats: All repertoire sampling was performed exclusively after the peak T cell response. Of spike-specific TCRs, nearly half reportedly target regions left unmutated in variants.

This clone is a singleton in its sample. The antigen is unknown. Trimming removed 5 bases from V and 1 base from J, with 18 bases in between. The CDR3 covers 17 residues. Germline values: CDR1 SGHVS, CDR2 FQNEAQ. Here immunoSEQ multiplex PCR was the method, and the copy in TCRdb shows in-frame clones only, minus some. The sample shows around 150,000 clones, 94% of them seen only once. The sequence was obtained from an adult in good health. This specimen was peripheral blood, taken on day 0 of AZD1222 vaccination. The chain carries TRBV7-8 and TRBJ2-1, with D possibly TRBD2 on 7 matching bases. The CDR3 DNA is TGTGCCAGCAGCCTGGGAGGGGGGGGCAGTTCCTACAATGAGCAGTTCTTC. It encodes CASSLGGGGSSYNEQFF.